The 6 T cell receptor beta chains in this list originate from one sample, sequenced in a study of shared clonotypes between healthy human individuals. Produced via immunoSEQ multiplex PCR; TCRdb's table is partial and in-frame only. Among 2.3 million or so clones listed, just over 90% were seen once. Sequenced sample: naive CD4+ T cells from PBMCs. Specified subset: CD45RA+ positively selected. The receptor source for this set is a man between 18 and 29 years old in good health. Some clones in this sample may be carry-over from other donors' samples.

The chain combines TRBV9 with TRBJ2-1; TRBD2 matches 11 bases. Germline lookup yields CDR1 SGDLS and CDR2 YYNGEE. J was trimmed by 6 bases and V by 3 bases; bases with no gene match: 17. CDR3 size: 19 residues. As DNA, the CDR3 is TGTGCCAGCAGCGCTACCCTTACTAGCGGGAGTACTGGGGGCAATGAGCAGTTCTTC. Encoded protein: CASSATLTSGSTGGNEQFF. The full variable domain, with the rest looked up from reference TRBV9 and TRBJ2-1, is DSGVTQTPKHLITATGQRVTLRCSPRSGDLSVYWYQQSLDQGLQFLIQYYNGEERAKGNILERFSAQQFPDLHSELNLSSLELGDSALYFCASSATLTSGSTGGNEQFFGPGTRLTVL.

This sequence joins TRBV10-2 and TRBJ2-2; D remains ambiguous. V was pared by 2 bases and J by 7 bases, with 17 bases between. Germline CDR1 is WSHSY and CDR2 is SAAADI. This CDR3 is 16 amino acids long. The CDR3 nucleotides read TGCGCCAGCAGTGAGGGTTGGACCTCTCTGGGCGGGGAGCTGTTTTTT. Amino acid sequence: CASSEGWTSLGGELFF.

The rearrangement joins TRBV7-9 to TRBJ2-5, with TRBD2 matching 8 bases. With V trimmed by 1 base and J by 1 base, 11 bases remained unmatched. CDR3 size: 18 residues. Germline values: CDR1 SEHNR, CDR2 FQNEAQ (reference sequence). The DNA for the CDR3 is TGTGCCAGCAGCTTAGGCTCTAGCGGGCTACCTGCCCAAGAGACCCAGTACTTC. Protein sequence: CASSLGSSGLPAQETQYF.

The J gene is TRBJ2-5, the V gene TRBV9; 8 bases are a match to TRBD2. The CDR3 spans 17 residues. The J segment lost 0 bases and the V segment lost 4 bases, leaving 11 bases of the junction unmatched. Germline lookup yields CDR1 SGDLS and CDR2 YYNGEE. The DNA of the CDR3 is TGTGCCAGCAGCCCCTTGGGTAGCGGGACGAACCAAGAGACCCAGTACTTC. Encoded protein: CASSPLGSGTNQETQYF.

The rearrangement uses TRBV7-2 and TRBJ1-2, with 10 nucleotides matching TRBD1. From germline, CDR1 is SGHTA and CDR2 FQGNSA. The CDR3 loop spans 15 amino acids. The ends lost 5 bases at V and 8 bases at J; junction bases unmatched: 11. CDR3 in DNA: TGTGCCAGCAGCCTCACAACTGGGACAGGGGCGGGCTACACCTTC. It translates to CASSLTTGTGAGYTF.

This chain links TRBV11-3 with TRBJ2-3; D is undetermined. Germline CDR1 is SGHNT and CDR2 is YENEEA. The CDR3 spans 17 residues. V lost 1 base and J 4 bases, leaving 18 bases between the germline ends. This CDR3 is CASSLAYTDLGADTQYF. DNA for the CDR3: TGTGCCAGCAGCTTAGCCTACACTGACCTGGGCGCAGATACGCAGTATTTT.